This T cell receptor (beta chain) comes out of a study of glioma-infiltrating T cells. Amplification of TCR alpha and beta CDR3 regions from RNA used iRepertoire nested multiplex PCR. Input was about 85-450 ng of tissue mRNA or PBMC total RNA. TCRdb called the multiplex PCR reads again in MiXCR, with one record for every CDR3 protein. In the table there are around 180,000 distinct CDR3 sequences, more than 35% of which are singletons. This CDR3 is built from 14 residues. Germline V gives CDR1 MNHNY, CDR2 SVGAGI (reference sequence). The V end was cut by 7 bases, the J end by 8 bases, with 18 bases between. General study results and limits: Tissue and blood shared very few CDR3 sequences. Tissue-blood divergence was below expectation in non-neoplastic patients, above in gliomas.

Worth noting for this clonotype: Its target is unknown.

This clonotype was obtained from a human donor with low-grade glioma or glioblastoma, undergoing nonglioma brain surgery, or in good health (not recorded which). The sequencing sample was made of glioma tissue, nonneoplastic brain tissue, or PBMCs (not recorded which). The chain recombines TRBV6-6 with TRBJ2-1; D gene ambiguous. CDR3 sequence reads: CASTHTQSSYEQFF. As DNA, the CDR3 is TGTGCCAGCACTCATACTCAGAGCTCCTATGAGCAGTTCTTC.